Below, 2 T cell receptor beta chains from the same sample are listed, as sequenced in a study of regulatory T cells in long-lasting Graves disease. Time point of the sample: persistent/refractory GD, antithyroid drugs over 5 years with positive TRAb. From RNA extracted from PBMCs, the TCR library was made. Arm-PCR with iRepertoire HTBI primers amplified the CDR3 regions for these TCR beta libraries. From the multiplex PCR reads, TCRdb called clonotypes with MiXCR, one entry per CDR3 protein. The sample holds some 330,000 distinct CDR3 sequences, 23% seen once. The starting material was peripheral blood mononuclear cells (PBMCs), obtained when the disease was refractory, from a patient treated with antithyroid drugs. The receptors were gathered from a woman in her forties with Graves disease.

In its sample, this clonotype was seen a few times. The J gene is TRBJ2-7, the V gene TRBV7-2; 8 bases line up with TRBD1. The germline gives CDR1 SGHTA, CDR2 FQGNSA. With 1 base clipped from V and 4 bases from J, the junction kept 3 bases outside the gene matches. The CDR3 has 14 amino acids. CDR3 DNA sequence: TGTGCCAGCAGCTTAGATCACAGGGGGTACGAGCAGTACTTC. Translating gives CASSLDHRGYEQYF.

The V and J genes are TRBV10-3 and TRBJ1-6; tentative D call: TRBD1 (5 bases). Germline V gene sequence: CDR1 ENHRY, CDR2 SYGVKD. This CDR3 has 14 residues. Between the trimmed V and J ends, which lost 4 bases and 9 bases, there was a span of 13 bases. The DNA of the CDR3 is TGTGCCATCAGTGGTGGGGAAAGGGGTTCACCCCTCCACTTT. Its translation: CAISGGERGSPLHF.